This record concerns one TCR beta chain sequence. The antigen is not known. This specimen comes from a study of T cell clonotyping in hematopoietic cell transplantation. Overall study context: Cytoreduction preceded collection of pretransplant recipient samples.

General observations from the study: Cells were unsorted, so CD4 and CD8 contributions were not separated. Pathologically expanded recipient clonotypes increased progressively from day 30 to day 180 as diversity fell.

The time point here: recipient sample about 28 days before transplant, after cytoreduction. Germline V CDR1 and CDR2: SGHDN, FVKESK. The CDR3 is 16 residues long. The trim removed 3 bases at V and 7 bases at J, leaving 6 bases unmatched. Method: immunoSEQ multiplex PCR; TCRdb's copy keeps in-frame clones and lacks some. This table has tens of thousands of clones, about 96% appearing once. This chain connects TRBV14 to TRBJ2-2; TRBD2 matches 12 bases. This receptor was identified in a woman between 50 and 59 years old with acute myeloid leukemia. Some clones in this sample may be carry-over from other donors' samples. Sequencing was performed on peripheral blood mononuclear cells, taken before stem cell transplant. In nucleotides, the CDR3 is TGTGCCAGCAGCCAGCGACTAGCGGGAGCTGGCGGGGAGCTGTTTTTT. Protein sequence: CASSQRLAGAGGELFF.